The sequence of this T cell receptor beta chain was determined in a study of shared clonotypes between healthy human individuals. Study as a whole: Used for every donor were three CD4 naive, three CD4 memory, two CD8 naive and one CD8 memory plate.

This clone was seen once. CD45RA+ naive and CD45RA-negative memory subsets were separated from CD4+ cells. V lost 5 bases and J lost 1; bases outside the gene matches: 1. Germline assignment: CDR1 LNHDA and CDR2 SQIVND (reference sequence). This CDR3 is 15 amino acids long. Replicate sorted-subset PCRs were loaded with around 210 ng DNA, approximately 31,000 T cell genomes. Data came from immunoSEQ multiplex PCR; TCRdb stores just in-frame clones and leaves some out. Among some 2,000,000 clones listed, 95% were seen once. The sequenced material came from naive CD4+ T cells sorted from blood. Indicated subset: CD45RA+ positively selected. This sequence was found in a man between 18 and 35 years old in good health. This chain joins TRBV19 and TRBJ2-6, with TRBD1 matching over 8 bases. This CDR3 reads CASSDRGSGANVLTF. As DNA, the CDR3 is TGTGCCAGTAGTGACAGGGGATCTGGGGCCAACGTCCTGACTTTC. Complete variable domain (other parts from reference TRBV19 and TRBJ2-6): DGGITQSPKYLFRKEGQNVTLSCEQNLNHDAMYWYRQDPGQGLRLIYYSQIVNDFQKGDIAEGYSVSREKKESFPLTVTSAQKNPTAFYLCASSDRGSGANVLTFGAGSRLTVL.